The present TCR beta chain was sequenced within a study of blood T cell repertoires in COVID-19. Turning to the study itself: COVID-19 samples, acute and convalescent, were from the United States, Italy and Spain. T cells, B-cell-depleted T cells, or PBMCs provided the cDNA or gDNA that served as material.

The CDR3 extends over 18 amino acids. After removal of 8 bases from V and 4 bases from J, the junction contained 16 bases not matched to a gene. Looked up from germline, CDR1 is MDHEN and CDR2 is SYDVKM. The repertoire was sequenced with immunoSEQ multiplex PCR; TCRdb's copy has only in-frame clones and lacks some. The table has about 160,000 clones, around 81% seen once. The sample comprised peripheral blood. This clonotype was obtained from a man aged 65-85 years who had recovered from COVID-19. The V call is TRBV28, the J call TRBJ2-7; 14 bases align to TRBD2. The CDR3 sequence: CASGSGTSGSWGLYEQYF. As DNA, the CDR3 is TGTGCCAGCGGTTCCGGGACTAGCGGGAGTTGGGGCCTTTACGAGCAGTACTTC.